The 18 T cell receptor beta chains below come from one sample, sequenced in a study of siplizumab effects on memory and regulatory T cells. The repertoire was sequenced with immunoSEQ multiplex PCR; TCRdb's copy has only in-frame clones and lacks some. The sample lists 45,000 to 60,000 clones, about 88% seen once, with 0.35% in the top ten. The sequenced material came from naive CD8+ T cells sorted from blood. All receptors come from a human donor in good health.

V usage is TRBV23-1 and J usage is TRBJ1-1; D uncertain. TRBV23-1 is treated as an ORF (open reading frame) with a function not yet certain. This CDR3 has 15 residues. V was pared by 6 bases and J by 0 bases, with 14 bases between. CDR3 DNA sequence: TGCGCCAGCAGCAAAACCCCCCGTTTGAACACTGAAGCTTTCTTT. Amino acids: CASSKTPRLNTEAFF.

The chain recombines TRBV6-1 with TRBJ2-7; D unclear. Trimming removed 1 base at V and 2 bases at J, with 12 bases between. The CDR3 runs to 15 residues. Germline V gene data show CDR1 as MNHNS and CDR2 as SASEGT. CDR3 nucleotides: TGTGCCAGCAGTGAAGGATTTAATTCCCCCTACGAGCAGTACTTC. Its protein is CASSEGFNSPYEQYF.

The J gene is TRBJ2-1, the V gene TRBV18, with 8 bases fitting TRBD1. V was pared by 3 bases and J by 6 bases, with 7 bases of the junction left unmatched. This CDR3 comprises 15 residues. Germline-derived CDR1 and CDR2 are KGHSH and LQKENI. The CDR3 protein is CASSPEDRAFNEQFF. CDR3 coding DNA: TGTGCCAGCTCACCGGAGGACAGGGCCTTCAATGAGCAGTTCTTC.

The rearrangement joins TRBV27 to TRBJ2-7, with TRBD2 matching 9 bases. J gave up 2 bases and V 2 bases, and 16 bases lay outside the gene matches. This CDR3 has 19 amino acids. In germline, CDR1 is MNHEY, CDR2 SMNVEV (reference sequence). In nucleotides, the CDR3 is TGTGCCAGCAGTTTAAGGGCTAGCGGGGAGCGGGAGAGGGCCTACGAGCAGTACTTC. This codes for CASSLRASGERERAYEQYF.

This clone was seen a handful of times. CDR3 nucleotide sequence: TGTGCCAGTAGTATCTCATCGGACAGACTGAACACTGAAGCTTTCTTT. This encodes CASSISSDRLNTEAFF. The chain couples TRBV19 to TRBJ1-1; TRBD1 might be the D (6 bases). The CDR3 loop spans 16 amino acids. Looked up from germline, CDR1 is LNHDA and CDR2 is SQIVND (reference sequence). Trimming took off 3 bases at V and 0 bases at J, with 14 bases between the two ends.

The CDR3 region is CASSLSGGVYNEQFF. DNA for the CDR3: TGTGCCAGCAGTTTGAGCGGGGGGGTCTACAATGAGCAGTTCTTC. The J gene is TRBJ2-1, the V gene TRBV27; the match to TRBD2 covers 10 bases. V gave up 3 bases and J gave up 3 bases; unmatched junction bases: 2. The CDR3 spans 15 residues. Germline lookup yields CDR1 MNHEY and CDR2 SMNVEV (reference sequence).

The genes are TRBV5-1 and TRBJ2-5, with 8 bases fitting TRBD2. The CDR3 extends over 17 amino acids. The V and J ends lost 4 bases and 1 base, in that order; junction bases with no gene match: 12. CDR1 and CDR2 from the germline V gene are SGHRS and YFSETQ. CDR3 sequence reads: CASSGLYGRATQETQYF. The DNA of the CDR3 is TGCGCCAGCAGCGGACTCTACGGGAGGGCAACCCAAGAGACCCAGTACTTC.

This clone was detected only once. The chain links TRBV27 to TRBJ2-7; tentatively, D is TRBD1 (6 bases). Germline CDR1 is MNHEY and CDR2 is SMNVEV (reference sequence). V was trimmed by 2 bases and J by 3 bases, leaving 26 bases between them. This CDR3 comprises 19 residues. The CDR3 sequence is CASSLIGQFDHGIYYEQYF. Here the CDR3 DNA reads TGTGCCAGCAGTTTAATCGGACAGTTCGACCACGGAATATACTACGAGCAGTACTTC.

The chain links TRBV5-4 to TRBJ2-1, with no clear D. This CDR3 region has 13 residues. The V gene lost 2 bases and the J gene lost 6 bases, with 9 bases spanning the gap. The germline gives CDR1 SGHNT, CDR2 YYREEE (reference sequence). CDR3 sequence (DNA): TGTGCCAGCAGCTTAGTAGGCGGCAATGAGCAGTTCTTC. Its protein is CASSLVGGNEQFF.

In DNA, the CDR3 is TGTGCCAGCACCGTCGTAAGCCCCGGGACAGGGATCAACTATGGCTACACCTTC. Protein sequence: CASTVVSPGTGINYGYTF. V and J are TRBV27 and TRBJ1-2; 9 nucleotides align to TRBD1. Germline CDR1 MNHEY, CDR2 SMNVEV (reference sequence). Trimming took 7 bases from V and 2 from J; bases not matched to a gene: 17. The CDR3 spans 18 residues.

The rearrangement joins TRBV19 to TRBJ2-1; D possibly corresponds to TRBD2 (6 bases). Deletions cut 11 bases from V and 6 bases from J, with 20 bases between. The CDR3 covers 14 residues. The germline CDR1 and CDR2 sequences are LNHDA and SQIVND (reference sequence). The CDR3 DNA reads TGTGCCTGCCGTTTTGGGACTGGATTCAATGAGCAGTTCTTC. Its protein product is CACRFGTGFNEQFF.

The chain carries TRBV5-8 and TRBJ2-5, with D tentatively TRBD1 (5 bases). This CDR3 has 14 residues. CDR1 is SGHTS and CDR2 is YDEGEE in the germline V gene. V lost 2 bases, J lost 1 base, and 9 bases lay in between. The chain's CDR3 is CASSFTDSQETQYF. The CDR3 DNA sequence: TGTGCCAGCAGCTTTACTGACAGCCAAGAGACCCAGTACTTC.

CDR3 coding DNA: TGTGCCAGCAGTACCTCGGGGCCCTACACAGATACGCAGTATTTT. Its protein product is CASSTSGPYTDTQYF. The chain links TRBV6-5 to TRBJ2-3; the D gene could be TRBD1 or TRBD2 (5 bases each). The germline gives CDR1 MNHEY, CDR2 SVGAGI. The CDR3 is 15 residues long. Trimming removed 5 bases from V and 2 bases from J, with 14 bases in between.

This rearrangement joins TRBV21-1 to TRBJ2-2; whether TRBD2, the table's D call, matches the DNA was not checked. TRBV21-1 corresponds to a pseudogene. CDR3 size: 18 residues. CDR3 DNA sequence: TGTGCCAGCAGCAAAGGGGCTAGCGGGAGGAAGAACACCGGGGAGCTGTTTTTT. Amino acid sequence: CASSKGASGRKNTGELFF.

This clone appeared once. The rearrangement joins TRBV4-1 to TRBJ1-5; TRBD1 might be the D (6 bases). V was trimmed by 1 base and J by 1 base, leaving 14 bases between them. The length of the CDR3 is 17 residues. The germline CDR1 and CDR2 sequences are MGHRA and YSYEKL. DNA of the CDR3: TGCGCCAGCAGCCAAGGCCCAGGGGCCAAAAGCAATCAGCCCCAGCATTTT. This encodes CASSQGPGAKSNQPQHF.

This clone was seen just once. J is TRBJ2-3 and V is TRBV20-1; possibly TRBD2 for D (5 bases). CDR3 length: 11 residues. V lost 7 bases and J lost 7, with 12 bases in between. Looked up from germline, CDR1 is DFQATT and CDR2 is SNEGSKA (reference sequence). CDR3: CSVGIDHTQYF. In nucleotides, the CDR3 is TGCAGTGTCGGGATAGATCATACGCAGTATTTT.

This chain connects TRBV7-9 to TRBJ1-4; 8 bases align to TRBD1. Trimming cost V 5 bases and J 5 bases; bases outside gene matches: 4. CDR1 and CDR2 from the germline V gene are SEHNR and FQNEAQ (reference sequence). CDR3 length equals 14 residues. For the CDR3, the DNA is TGTGCCAGCAGCAGCCGGGACAGGAATGAAAAACTGTTTTTT. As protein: CASSSRDRNEKLFF. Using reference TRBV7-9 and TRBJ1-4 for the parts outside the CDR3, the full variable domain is DTGVSQNPRHKITKRGQNVTFRCDPISEHNRLYWYRQTLGQGPEFLTYFQNEAQLEKSRLLSDRFSAERPKGSFSTLEIQRTEQGDSAMYLCASSSRDRNEKLFFGSGTQLSVL.

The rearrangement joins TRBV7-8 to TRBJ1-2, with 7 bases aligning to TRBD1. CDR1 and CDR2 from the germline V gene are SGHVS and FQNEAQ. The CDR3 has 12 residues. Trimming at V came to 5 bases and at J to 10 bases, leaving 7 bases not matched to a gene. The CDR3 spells CASSPGTDLYTF. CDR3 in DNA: TGTGCCAGCAGCCCAGGGACAGACCTCTACACCTTC. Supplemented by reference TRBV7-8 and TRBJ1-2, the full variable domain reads GAGVSQSPRYKVAKRGQDVALRCDPISGHVSLFWYQQALGQGPEFLTYFQNEAQLDKSGLPSDRFFAERPEGSVSTLKIQRTQQEDSAVYLCASSPGTDLYTFGSGTRLTVV.